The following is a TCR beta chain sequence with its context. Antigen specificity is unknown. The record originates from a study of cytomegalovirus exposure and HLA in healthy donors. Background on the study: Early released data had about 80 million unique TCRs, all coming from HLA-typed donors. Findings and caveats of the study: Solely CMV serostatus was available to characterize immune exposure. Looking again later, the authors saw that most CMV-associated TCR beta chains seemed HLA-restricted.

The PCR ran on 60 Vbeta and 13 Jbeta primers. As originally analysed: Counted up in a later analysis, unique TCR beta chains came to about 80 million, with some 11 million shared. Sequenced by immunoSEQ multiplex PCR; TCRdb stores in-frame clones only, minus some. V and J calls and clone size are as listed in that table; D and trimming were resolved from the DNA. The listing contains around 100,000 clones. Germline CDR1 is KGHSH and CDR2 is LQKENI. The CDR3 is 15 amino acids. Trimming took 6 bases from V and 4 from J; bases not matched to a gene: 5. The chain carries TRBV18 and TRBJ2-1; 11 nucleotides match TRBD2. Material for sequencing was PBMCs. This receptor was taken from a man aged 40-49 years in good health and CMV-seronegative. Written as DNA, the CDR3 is TGTGCCAGCTCGCCTACTAGCGGGAGTTACAATGAGCAGTTCTTC. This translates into CASSPTSGSYNEQFF.